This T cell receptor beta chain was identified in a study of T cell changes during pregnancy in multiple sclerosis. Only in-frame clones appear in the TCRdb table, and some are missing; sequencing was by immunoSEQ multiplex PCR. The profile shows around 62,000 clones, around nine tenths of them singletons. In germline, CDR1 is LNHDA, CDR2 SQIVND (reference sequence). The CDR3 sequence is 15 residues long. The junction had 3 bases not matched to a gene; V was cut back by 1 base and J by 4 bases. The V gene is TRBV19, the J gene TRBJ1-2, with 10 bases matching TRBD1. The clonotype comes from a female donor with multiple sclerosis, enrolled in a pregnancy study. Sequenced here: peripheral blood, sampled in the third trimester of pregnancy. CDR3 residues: CASSIGGQGIYGYTF. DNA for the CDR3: TGTGCCAGTAGTATAGGGGGACAGGGGATCTATGGCTACACCTTC.